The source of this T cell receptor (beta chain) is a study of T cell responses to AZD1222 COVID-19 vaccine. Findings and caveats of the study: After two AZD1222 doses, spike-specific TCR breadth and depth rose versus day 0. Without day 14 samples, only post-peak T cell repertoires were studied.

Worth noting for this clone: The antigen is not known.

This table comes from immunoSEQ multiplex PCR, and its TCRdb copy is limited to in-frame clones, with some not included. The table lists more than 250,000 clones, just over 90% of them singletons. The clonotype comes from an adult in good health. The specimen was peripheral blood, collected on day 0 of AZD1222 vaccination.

The CDR3 loop reads CASSLGQGIAGELFF. CDR3 DNA: TGCGCCAGCAGCTTGGGACAGGGGATCGCCGGGGAGCTGTTTTTT. The chain combines TRBV5-1 with TRBJ2-2; TRBD1 aligns across 8 bases. CDR3 length: 15 residues. With 0 bases clipped from V and 6 bases from J, the junction kept 4 bases outside the gene matches. CDR1 is SGHRS, CDR2 YFSETQ, per germline.